This T cell receptor beta chain was profiled in a study of T cell clonotyping in hematopoietic cell transplantation (dated by TCRdb to the early 2020s). Broadly, across the study: A total of 135 blood samples were collected in the study from 30 to 45 consecutive transplant recipients and their related donors. Recruitment of patients was conducted between 2015 and January 2017, and follow-up was continued until late 2020 or death. What the research found in general, with its limitations: Inverse Simpson Index values from donors and from recipients before transplant predicted broader TCR repertoire diversity after transplant. Recipient TCR diversity fell after transplant, with pathologically expanded clonotypes rising progressively from day 30 to day 180. The sample size was limited, and because cells were not sorted, the contributions of CD4 and CD8 repertoires could not be separated. Just a small fraction of recipient repertoires overlapped with donor repertoires, and more than 95% appeared de novo at the given depth.

The CDR3 goes from the cysteine to the phenylalanine over 14 residues. Solely the CDR3 DNA is kept, with 42 bases framed from the first base. In the germline V gene (reference sequence), CDR1 corresponds to MNHNY and CDR2 to SVGAGI. V is pared back by 5 bases and J by 1 base, with 11 bases lying between the germline termini. What the time point label conveys for this sample: 30 days after allo-HCT. Recipient blood was collected about 28 days before transplant and at days 30, 100 and 180 after transplant. Using Nuclei Lysis Solution, genomic DNA was extracted from unfractionated peripheral blood mononuclear cells that were either fresh or cryopreserved. The immunoSEQ assay, a bias-controlled multiplex PCR with V- and J-specific primers, was used to amplify TCR beta CDR3 regions from genomic DNA. A proprietary barcode and Illumina adapter sequences were added to the CDR3 amplicons in a second PCR step. An Illumina MiSeq instrument was used for sequencing of the CDR3 libraries. From the authors' description of their analysis: Export and quality control were handled in immunoSEQ Analyzer 3.0, while downstream analyses relied on R Bioconductor and Immunarch. Only productive rearrangements in the normalized downsampled data set went into calculating the repertoire metrics. Pathologically expanded clonotypes were defined as those larger than 5 templates in the normalized cohort. The Inverse Simpson Index served as the measure of repertoire diversity. The non-normalized data set was used for CMV-specificity analyses so that all clonotypes could be captured. The clones in this table, taken by TCRdb from immuneACCESS, are in-frame only. Not every clone is retained; where verified, under half of the shortfall comes from an unresolved V gene, and the cause of the rest is unknown. For V, J and clone size, that table is used; D and trimming come from the DNA. The sample table lists some 13,000 clones, around 94% of them with a count of one. Of the sample, 4.5% falls within the top ten clones.

Comments on this clone: The clone's antigen remains unknown. No clone much larger than this one lies a single base away; base qualities are absent.

The chain couples TRBV6-6 to TRBJ1-1, with a weak D call of TRBD1 (5 bases match). This receptor was taken from a male patient aged 55 to 69 who had an allogeneic stem cell transplant from an unrelated donor, so the T cells may come from the graft donor. Some clones in this sample may be carry-over from other donors' samples. The specimen was PBMCs, collected 30 days after allogeneic stem cell transplant. The sequence in DNA is TGTGCCAGCAGTACCTCGGGGGGGAACACTGAAGCTTTCTTT. This translates into CASSTSGGNTEAFF.